This T cell receptor (beta chain) is drawn from a study of blood T cell repertoires in COVID-19. Study-level background: The cDNA or gDNA used as material had been derived from T cells, B-cell-depleted T cells, or PBMCs.

In the source study's methods: Reference gene primers were amplified, and this amplification served to estimate nucleated cell counts. The data were produced by immunoSEQ multiplex PCR, yet TCRdb's version contains in-frame clones alone and is incomplete. That table is the source of V, J and clone size, and D and trimming were worked out from the DNA. The sample includes 100,000 to 150,000 clones, more than 60% of them seen just once. Germline loops: CDR1 WSHSY, CDR2 SAAADI. The CDR3 consists of 18 residues. V was trimmed by 0 bases and J by 2 bases, leaving 18 bases between them. The rearrangement uses TRBV10-2 and TRBJ2-3; D might be TRBD2 (6 bases). The sample was peripheral blood. This receptor was taken from an older woman with acute or convalescent COVID-19. DNA for the CDR3: TGCGCCAGCAGTGAGTCGGGGGGTCCCGGTCTGTTCACAGATACGCAGTATTTT. Translation gives CASSESGGPGLFTDTQYF.